These 30 T cell receptor beta chains came from one sample sequenced in a study of CD8 T cells in ankylosing spondylitis. TCRdb analysed the 5' RACE reads with MiXCR anew, one entry per CDR3 protein. This table has around 340,000 distinct CDR3 sequences, over 12% appearing once. Sequences were obtained from blood, either unsorted or a sorted T cell fraction (not recorded which). The receptors stem from a male donor with ankylosing spondylitis or in good health (not recorded which).

This clonotype has at least ten counts. This chain links TRBV12-3 or TRBV12-4 with TRBJ1-5, with D possibly being TRBD1 (5 bases). V lost 4 bases and J 3 bases, leaving 16 bases between the germline ends. CDR3 length equals 16 residues. The CDR3 here is CASSSRGSYINQPQHF. The CDR3 DNA is TGTGCCAGCAGTTCTAGGGGCAGTTATATCAATCAGCCCCAGCATTTT.

This clonotype was counted many times. The chain couples TRBV20-1 to TRBJ2-3, with 14 nucleotides matching TRBD2. There are 15 residues in the CDR3. V was pared by 2 bases and J by 3 bases, with 1 base of the junction left unmatched. CDR1 and CDR2 from the germline V gene are DFQATT and SNEGSKA (reference sequence). The CDR3: CSARRTSGRTDTQYF. The DNA for the CDR3 is TGCAGTGCTAGAAGGACTAGCGGGAGGACAGATACGCAGTATTTT.

This clonotype was seen a few times. This rearrangement joins TRBV6-4 to TRBJ2-5, with TRBD1 as a possible D gene (6 bases). Germline values: CDR1 MRHNA, CDR2 SNTAGT. The CDR3 contains 15 residues. The germline V and J ends were trimmed by 6 bases and 4 bases, with 18 bases remaining between them. CDR3: CASSPTGFSGETQYF. The CDR3 DNA sequence: TGTGCCAGCAGCCCTACAGGGTTCTCGGGAGAGACCCAGTACTTC.

Only a few counts were recorded for this clonotype. This rearrangement joins TRBV5-1 to TRBJ1-2; D is perhaps TRBD1 (5 bases). V gave up 2 bases and J gave up 7 bases, with 24 bases separating them. The CDR3 has 17 amino acids. Germline loops: CDR1 SGHRS, CDR2 YFSETQ. Here the CDR3 DNA reads TGCGCCAGCAGCTTAGGCCCTTCTTCGGGGCGCGCTGGTGGCTACACCTTC. Translating it yields CASSLGPSSGRAGGYTF. Full variable domain (outside the CDR3, taken from reference TRBV5-1 and TRBJ1-2): KAGVTQTPRYLIKTRGQQVTLSCSPISGHRSVSWYQQTPGQGLQFLFEYFSETQRNKGNFPGRFSGRQFSNSRSEMNVSTLELGDSALYLCASSLGPSSGRAGGYTFGSGTRLTVV.

This chain joins TRBV5-1 and TRBJ2-6; the D is unclear. From germline, CDR1 is SGHRS and CDR2 YFSETQ. Trimming cost V 0 bases and J 0 bases, with 13 bases left between them. CDR3 length: 18 amino acids. The CDR3 DNA is TGCGCCAGCAGCTTGGAGGCCAGCGCTAACTCTGGGGCCAACGTCCTGACTTTC. It codes for CASSLEASANSGANVLTF.

The chain recombines TRBV3-1 with TRBJ2-7, with D perhaps matching TRBD1 or TRBD2 (6 bases each). The germline CDR1 and CDR2 sequences are LGHDT and YNNKEL (reference sequence). The CDR3 is made up of 16 amino acids. V was cut by 9 bases and J by 7 bases, with 28 bases left in between. DNA of the CDR3: TGTGCCAGTGATGATGGGGGGCGGCCAACCCCGGGGGAGCAGTACTTC. Translating it yields CASDDGGRPTPGEQYF.

This clonotype was counted between two and nine times. The chain employs TRBV7-2 and TRBJ2-2, with D maybe TRBD2 (5 bases). The germline V gene encodes CDR1 SGHTA and CDR2 FQGNSA. V was cut by 1 base and J by 0 bases, with 9 bases left in between. The CDR3 contains 16 residues. This CDR3 reads CASSLGGNANTGELFF. The CDR3, as DNA: TGTGCCAGCAGCTTAGGAGGGAACGCGAACACCGGGGAGCTGTTTTTT.

This rearrangement joins TRBV7-8 to TRBJ1-4; the D is unclear. V was cut by 1 base and J by 4 bases, with 13 bases left in between. The CDR3 loop spans 16 amino acids. Germline CDR1 SGHVS, CDR2 FQNEAQ. This CDR3 reads CASSLVMNSRNEKLFF. For the CDR3, the DNA is TGTGCCAGCAGCTTAGTGATGAATTCTCGTAATGAAAAACTGTTTTTT.

The rearrangement uses TRBV5-1 and TRBJ2-7; a possible D gene is TRBD1 (5 bases). The CDR3 sequence is 17 residues long. The V and J ends lost 4 bases and 3 bases respectively, with 23 bases between them. Germline CDR1 and CDR2: SGHRS and YFSETQ. CDR3 in amino acids: CASSRDIGHLGGYEQYF. CDR3 coding DNA: TGCGCCAGCAGCCGAGACATTGGACACCTAGGTGGCTACGAGCAGTACTTC.

This clonotype was observed a few times. This sequence joins TRBV10-3 and TRBJ2-5; TRBD2 matches 12 bases. The V gene's germline CDR1 is ENHRY and CDR2 SYGVKD. This CDR3 is built from 13 residues. The V gene end was trimmed by 10 bases and the J gene end by 3 bases; junction bases not matched to a gene: 3. CDR3 region: CATRTSGEETQYF. The CDR3 DNA sequence: TGTGCCACTAGGACTAGCGGGGAAGAGACCCAGTACTTC.

The V gene is TRBV6-1, the J gene TRBJ2-5; 10 bases map to TRBD1. There are 14 residues in the CDR3. Germline lookup yields CDR1 MNHNS and CDR2 SASEGT. The J segment lost 5 bases and the V segment lost 5 bases, leaving 5 bases of the junction unmatched. This CDR3 is CASSLPGQGETQYF. The CDR3, as DNA: TGTGCCAGCAGTCTCCCGGGACAGGGGGAGACCCAGTACTTC.

The chain couples TRBV1 to TRBJ2-1; the D call of TRBD2 is as the table states it, not checked on the DNA. TRBV1 is a listed pseudogene. The length of the CDR3 is 22 residues. The CDR3 loop reads CTSSQPPRTSGRAPNSYNEQFF. The CDR3, as DNA: TGCACCAGCAGCCAACCCCCCCGGACTAGCGGGAGGGCCCCTAACTCCTACAATGAGCAGTTCTTC.

The chain has TRBV5-1 and TRBJ2-1, with TRBD1 matching over 7 bases. Germline CDR1 SGHRS, CDR2 YFSETQ. The CDR3 extends over 15 amino acids. V shed 5 bases, J shed 10 bases, and the junction held 15 bases outside the gene matches. CDR3 nucleotides: TGCGCCAGCAGACCGACAGGGAATGGGGATAGGGAGCAGTTCTTC. Its protein product is CASRPTGNGDREQFF.

This clonotype was seen only a few times. The J gene is TRBJ2-5, the V gene TRBV12-3 or TRBV12-4; D possibly corresponds to TRBD1 (5 bases). Trimming stripped 6 bases from V and 7 bases from J, with 12 bases between. The CDR3 extends over 12 amino acids. CDR3: CASRGPGATQYF. DNA for the CDR3: TGTGCCAGCAGGGGGCCCGGAGCGACCCAGTACTTC.

The chain combines TRBV5-1 with TRBJ2-5, with 8 nucleotides matching TRBD1. Germline loops: CDR1 SGHRS, CDR2 YFSETQ. The junction had 8 bases not matched to a gene; V was cut back by 7 bases and J by 3 bases. This CDR3 region has 14 residues. CDR3 sequence: CASRPGTGKETQYF. The DNA for the CDR3 is TGCGCCAGCCGCCCCGGGACAGGAAAAGAGACCCAGTACTTC.

This clonotype has ten or more counts. The chain has TRBV10-3 and TRBJ1-1; 9 bases align to TRBD1. Germline assignment: CDR1 ENHRY and CDR2 SYGVKD. The trim removed 6 bases at V and 4 bases at J, leaving 6 bases unmatched. This CDR3 has 14 residues. The CDR3 loop reads CAISPGQGTTEAFF. The DNA of the CDR3 is TGTGCCATCAGCCCGGGACAGGGAACCACTGAAGCTTTCTTT.

This clonotype was seen a few times. The V call is TRBV5-1, the J call TRBJ1-1; D remains ambiguous. CDR3 length: 13 residues. CDR1 is SGHRS and CDR2 is YFSETQ in the germline V gene. V was clipped by 1 base and J by 4 bases, with 8 bases between them. The CDR3 here is CASSLSAFTEAFF. The CDR3 DNA sequence: TGCGCCAGCAGCTTGAGCGCGTTCACTGAAGCTTTCTTT.

V and J are TRBV4-1 and TRBJ2-2; D unresolved. Germline V gene data show CDR1 as MGHRA and CDR2 as YSYEKL. This CDR3 has 13 amino acids. Trimming shortened V by 4 bases and J by 7 bases, and 10 bases separated the two germline ends. The CDR3 DNA sequence: TGCGCCAGCAGCCGTACCTCGGGCGGGGAGCTGTTTTTT. Encoded protein: CASSRTSGGELFF.

This clonotype was detected a few times. V gene TRBV14 combines with J gene TRBJ2-1, with 11 bases aligning to TRBD2. The CDR3 spans 15 residues. V lost 4 bases and J lost 8; bases outside the gene matches: 7. Per the germline V gene, CDR1 is SGHDN and CDR2 is FVKESK. The CDR3 region has the DNA TGTGCCAGCAGCCCCTGGATAGCGGGAGGGGATGAGCAGTTCTTC. Translation: CASSPWIAGGDEQFF.

CDR3 sequence reads: CASSLAFRATDTQYF. The CDR3 bases are TGCGCCAGCAGCTTGGCGTTCAGGGCTACAGATACGCAGTATTTT. V gene TRBV5-1 combines with J gene TRBJ2-3; a weak D match, TRBD1 (5 bases). In germline, CDR1 is SGHRS, CDR2 YFSETQ. The CDR3 runs 15 residues. V was pared by 0 bases and J by 3 bases, with 11 bases between.

There are a few counts of this clonotype. This rearrangement joins TRBV5-1 to TRBJ1-1; perhaps TRBD1 as D (6 bases). The CDR3 is made up of 15 amino acids. Trimming shortened V by 5 bases and J by 1 base, and 15 bases separated the two germline ends. Germline V gene lookup returns CDR1 SGHRS and CDR2 YFSETQ. CDR3 loop: CASRPGGQPNTEAFF. The CDR3 coding sequence is TGCGCCAGCAGGCCCGGGGGGCAGCCGAACACTGAAGCTTTCTTT.

This clonotype occurred a few times. The V call is TRBV20-1, the J call TRBJ2-1; 16 nucleotides match TRBD2. CDR1 is DFQATT and CDR2 is SNEGSKA in the germline V gene (reference sequence). The CDR3 runs to 16 residues. The junction had 9 bases not matched to a gene; V was cut back by 6 bases and J by 7 bases. The CDR3 DNA is TGCAGTGCCTCCGGGACTAGCGGGGGGGTACATAATGAGCAGTTCTTC. This codes for CSASGTSGGVHNEQFF.

The chain is built from TRBV2 and TRBJ1-4; D is unresolved. CDR1 and CDR2 (germline): SNHLY, FYNNEI. The CDR3 runs to 12 residues. With 6 bases removed from V and 4 bases from J, the gap between germline ends came to 6 bases. This CDR3 reads CASRTDNEKLFF. DNA for the CDR3: TGTGCCAGCAGGACGGATAATGAAAAACTGTTTTTT.

The chain combines TRBV29-1 with TRBJ2-4, with a possible D match to TRBD2 (6 bases). The CDR3 runs 15 residues. The ends were cut back, 6 bases at V and 3 bases at J, with 18 bases in the middle. CDR1 is SQVTM and CDR2 is ANQGSEA in the germline V gene. In DNA, the CDR3 is TGCAGCGTCTCTTATGGGGGAGGAGGCAAAAACATTCAGTACTTC. Translation: CSVSYGGGGKNIQYF.

This clonotype showed up just a few times. This rearrangement joins TRBV20-1 to TRBJ2-1; 7 bases agree with TRBD1. Germline trimming cut 5 bases from V and 4 bases from J; bases unmatched to any gene: 11. Germline V gives CDR1 DFQATT, CDR2 SNEGSKA (reference sequence). CDR3 length: 15 amino acids. The CDR3 DNA reads TGCAGTGCTGAGTCCCACGGGACAGTATACAATGAGCAGTTCTTC. Its translation is CSAESHGTVYNEQFF.

This clonotype was picked up a small number of times. The chain combines TRBV7-2 with TRBJ1-2; no firm D call. V lost 0 bases, J lost 4 bases, and 12 bases lay in between. Germline assignment: CDR1 SGHTA and CDR2 FQGNSA. This CDR3 contains 15 residues. In DNA, the CDR3 is TGTGCCAGCAGCTTAGCCATCGAAGGCTTCTATGGCTACACCTTC. This encodes CASSLAIEGFYGYTF. The full variable domain, rest sourced from reference TRBV7-2 and TRBJ1-2, is GAGVSQSPSNKVTEKGKDVELRCDPISGHTALYWYRQSLGQGLEFLIYFQGNSAPDKSGLPSDRFSAERTGGSVSTLTIQRTQQEDSAVYLCASSLAIEGFYGYTFGSGTRLTVV.

This clonotype was counted only a few times. This chain joins TRBV5-1 and TRBJ2-1, with 9 bases that match TRBD1. Germline V CDR1 and CDR2: SGHRS, YFSETQ. The CDR3 extends over 17 amino acids. With V trimmed by 5 bases and J by 7 bases, 16 bases remained unmatched. As DNA, the CDR3 is TGCGCCAGCAGGGTTTCGCCCGGGACAGGGAGGAAAAATGAGCAGTTCTTC. Translated: CASRVSPGTGRKNEQFF.

V and J are TRBV3-1 and TRBJ1-1, with unresolved D. The germline V gene has CDR1 LGHDT and CDR2 YNNKEL (reference sequence). The ends were cut back, 2 bases at V and 5 bases at J, with 9 bases in the middle. The CDR3 totals 13 residues. This CDR3 reads CASSQRLETEAFF. The CDR3 DNA reads as TGTGCCAGCAGCCAACGGCTCGAGACTGAAGCTTTCTTT.

This clonotype has only a few counts. This chain connects TRBV20-1 to TRBJ2-1; D possibly uses TRBD1 or TRBD2 (5 bases each). The V end was cut by 3 bases, the J end by 7 bases, with 19 bases between. Germline V gene lookup returns CDR1 DFQATT and CDR2 SNEGSKA (reference sequence). CDR3 length equals 15 residues. For the CDR3, the DNA is TGCAGTGCTAGTTCTGGCCCTCTTGAGGGGAATGAGCAGTTCTTC. Amino acid sequence: CSASSGPLEGNEQFF.

This clonotype was seen more than once but under ten times. The rearrangement uses TRBV5-1 and TRBJ2-2, with TRBD1 matching 8 bases. V gave up 3 bases and J gave up 4 bases; unmatched junction bases: 5. Germline CDR1 and CDR2: SGHRS and YFSETQ. CDR3 size: 15 residues. CDR3 DNA: TGCGCCAGCAGCTACCGGACAGGGAGCACCGGGGAGCTGTTTTTT. The encoded protein is CASSYRTGSTGELFF. The whole variable domain, remainder taken from reference TRBV5-1 and TRBJ2-2, is KAGVTQTPRYLIKTRGQQVTLSCSPISGHRSVSWYQQTPGQGLQFLFEYFSETQRNKGNFPGRFSGRQFSNSRSEMNVSTLELGDSALYLCASSYRTGSTGELFFGEGSRLTVL.